Each of the 22 T cell receptor beta chains below was sequenced from the same sample in a study of blood T cell repertoires in COVID-19. Sequencing used immunoSEQ multiplex PCR; TCRdb keeps in-frame clones, though not all of them. Of fewer than 100,000 clones in the sample, around nine tenths were seen once. The specimen sequenced was peripheral blood. The receptors stem from a man in his fifties with acute or convalescent COVID-19.

The J gene is TRBJ2-3, the V gene TRBV11-2, with 14 bases fitting TRBD2. The CDR3 loop spans 18 amino acids. Germline trimming cut 3 bases from V and 3 bases from J; bases unmatched to any gene: 8. CDR1 and CDR2 from the germline V gene are SGHAT and FQNNGV. The CDR3 DNA follows: TGTGCCAGCAGCTTGGCCCCTCGACTAGCGGGAGGGACAGATACGCAGTATTTT. Amino acid sequence: CASSLAPRLAGGTDTQYF.

This clone was observed a few times. This rearrangement joins TRBV7-9 to TRBJ2-7; a weak D match, TRBD2 (5 bases). This CDR3 region has 12 residues. Germline V gene data show CDR1 as SEHNR and CDR2 as FQNEAQ (reference sequence). The V and J ends lost 4 bases and 5 bases respectively, with 9 bases between them. The CDR3 DNA reads TGTGCCAGCAGCTCCAGCGGCGACGAGCAGTACTTC. Amino acids: CASSSSGDEQYF.

This chain uses TRBV11-2 with TRBJ1-6, with TRBD1 matching over 9 bases. The V segment lost 1 base and the J segment 8 bases; nucleotides outside the gene matches: 6. CDR1 and CDR2 from the germline V gene are SGHAT and FQNNGV. The CDR3 loop spans 16 amino acids. CDR3 in DNA: TGTGCCAGCAGCTTAGCGGGGGACAGGGCTGATTCACCCCTCCACTTT. Protein product: CASSLAGDRADSPLHF.

A note on this clone: At one boundary the junction diverges from the germline segment, which might be a read error. The CDR3 region is CAGRLAGGTGELFF. In DNA, the CDR3 is TGTGCCGGCAGGCTAGCGGGCGGGACCGGGGAGCTGTTTTTT. The J gene is TRBJ2-2, the V gene TRBV6-5, with TRBD2 matching over 8 bases. The CDR3 loop spans 14 amino acids. CDR1 and CDR2 (germline): MNHEY, SVGAGI.

This chain connects TRBV12-2 to TRBJ2-1; TRBD2 was called by the table and not checked on the DNA. TRBV12-2 is flagged as a pseudogene. The CDR3 covers 16 residues. DNA for the CDR3: TGTGCAAGTCGCGAGCTAGCGGGAGACTCTTACAATGAGCAGTTCTTC. Its translation: CASRELAGDSYNEQFF.

This clone was detected once. The chain couples TRBV6-5 to TRBJ1-5, with a tentative D call TRBD1 (5 bases). The CDR3 totals 16 residues. V lost 4 bases to trimming and J lost 0 bases, with 13 bases between them. Germline CDR1 and CDR2: MNHEY and SVGAGI. The CDR3, as DNA: TGTGCCAGCAGTTCTCAGGGCTCCAATAGCAATCAGCCCCAGCATTTT. Translation gives CASSSQGSNSNQPQHF.

V is TRBV10-1 and J is TRBJ2-1, with 7 bases aligning to TRBD2. The CDR3 totals 15 residues. The V segment lost 7 bases and the J segment 7 bases; nucleotides outside the gene matches: 13. The V gene's germline CDR1 is WNHNN and CDR2 SYGVQD (reference sequence). CDR3 nucleotide sequence: TGCGCCAGCAATGTTGGTGGGGCGGGAGCGAATGAGCAGTTCTTC. Translated, it gives CASNVGGAGANEQFF.

This chain uses TRBV11-3 with TRBJ2-1, with D possibly TRBD2 on 5 matching bases. This CDR3 region has 12 residues. V was trimmed by 5 bases and J by 8 bases, leaving 10 bases between them. CDR1 and CDR2 from the germline V gene are SGHNT and YENEEA. CDR3 in amino acids: CASSPTSDEQFF. CDR3 DNA sequence: TGTGCCAGCAGCCCTACTAGTGATGAGCAGTTCTTC.

The chain is built from TRBV5-1 and TRBJ1-2; 7 nucleotides match TRBD1. Germline CDR1 reads SGHRS; CDR2 reads YFSETQ. V was pared by 1 base and J by 4 bases, with 10 bases of the junction left unmatched. CDR3 length: 16 amino acids. The CDR3 region is CASSLQGGQRFYGYTF. DNA for the CDR3: TGCGCCAGCAGCTTGCAGGGGGGACAGCGATTCTATGGCTACACCTTC.

V is TRBV14 and J is TRBJ2-7, with TRBD1 as a possible D gene (6 bases). The CDR3 contains 14 residues. V was cut by 0 bases and J by 0 bases, with 6 bases left in between. CDR1 is SGHDN and CDR2 is FVKESK in the germline V gene. The CDR3 loop reads CASSQDRGSYEQYF. Written as DNA, the CDR3 is TGTGCCAGCAGCCAAGACAGGGGCTCCTACGAGCAGTACTTC.

This clone was counted a single time. The chain carries TRBV2 and TRBJ2-1, with 7 positions matching TRBD1. With V trimmed by 3 bases and J by 4 bases, 6 bases remained unmatched. CDR1 and CDR2 from the germline V gene are SNHLY and FYNNEI. The CDR3 loop spans 15 amino acids. The CDR3 nucleotides read TGTGCCAGCAGTGAGAGGGGGCAGGGGTACAATGAGCAGTTCTTC. It codes for CASSERGQGYNEQFF.

The rearrangement joins TRBV3-1 (or the pseudogene TRBV3-2) to TRBJ2-1; D uncertain. The V and J ends lost 4 bases and 4 bases respectively, with 11 bases between them. Germline CDR1 reads LGHDT; CDR2 reads YNNKEL (reference sequence). CDR3 length equals 14 residues. This chain's CDR3 is CASSPWSGYNEQFF. For the CDR3, the DNA is TGTGCCAGCAGCCCCTGGAGTGGGTACAATGAGCAGTTCTTC.

The V gene is TRBV3-1 (or the pseudogene TRBV3-2), the J gene TRBJ2-2, with 8 bases that match TRBD2. Germline V CDR1 and CDR2: LGHDT, YNNKEL (reference sequence). The ends lost 0 bases at V and 12 bases at J; junction bases unmatched: 9. The CDR3 is 15 residues long. This CDR3 is CASSQDMRTSRQLFF. CDR3 DNA sequence: TGTGCCAGCAGCCAAGATATGAGGACTAGCCGACAGCTGTTTTTT.

V and J are TRBV7-9 and TRBJ1-3; the D is unclear. The CDR3 consists of 16 residues. Germline CDR1 is SEHNR and CDR2 is FQNEAQ (reference sequence). Trimming left V 0 bases short and J 0 bases short, with 9 bases between. The CDR3 loop reads CASSLAEVYSGNTIYF. CDR3 bases: TGTGCCAGCAGCTTAGCAGAGGTTTACTCTGGAAACACCATATATTTT.

The V and J genes are TRBV11-2 and TRBJ2-1; D may be TRBD2 (5 bases). The V end lost 4 bases, the J end lost 2 bases, and 12 bases lay between the germline ends. Per the germline V gene, CDR1 is SGHAT and CDR2 is FQNNGV. The CDR3 contains 15 residues. The CDR3 region has the DNA TGTGCCAGCAGCTCCCCGCGCGGGCCCTACAATGAGCAGTTCTTC. Translated: CASSSPRGPYNEQFF. Using reference TRBV11-2 and TRBJ2-1 for the parts outside the CDR3, the full variable domain is EAGVAQSPRYKIIEKRQSVAFWCNPISGHATLYWYQQILGQGPKLLIQFQNNGVVDDSQLPKDRFSAERLKGVDSTLKIQPAKLEDSAVYLCASSSPRGPYNEQFFGPGTRLTVL.

J is TRBJ2-3 and V is TRBV30; 7 positions match TRBD2. The CDR3 has 16 amino acids. The V segment lost 5 bases and the J segment 2 bases; nucleotides outside the gene matches: 13. The germline V gene has CDR1 GTSNPN and CDR2 SVGIG (reference sequence). CDR3 residues: CAWGRASVEFTDTQYF. Written as DNA, the CDR3 is TGTGCCTGGGGGAGGGCTAGCGTTGAGTTCACAGATACGCAGTATTTT. Supplemented by reference TRBV30 and TRBJ2-3, the full variable domain reads SQTIHQWPATLVQPVGSPLSLECTVEGTSNPNLYWYRQAAGRGLQLLFYSVGIGQISSEVPQNLSASRPQDRQFILSSKKLLLSDSGFYLCAWGRASVEFTDTQYFGPGTRLTVL.

The chain combines TRBV10-3 with TRBJ2-3; 8 bases are shared with TRBD2. In germline, CDR1 is ENHRY, CDR2 SYGVKD. The junction had 5 bases not matched to a gene; V was cut back by 3 bases and J by 3 bases. The CDR3 contains 15 residues. The CDR3 reads CAISEGREGTDTQYF. The CDR3 nucleotides are TGTGCCATCAGTGAAGGACGGGAGGGGACAGATACGCAGTATTTT.

This clone was seen once. The chain links TRBV12-3 or TRBV12-4 to TRBJ2-7; D call uncertain. V lost 6 bases, J lost 6 bases, and 9 bases lay in between. The CDR3 is made up of 11 amino acids. CDR3 protein: CASSGVGEQYF. The CDR3 nucleotides are TGTGCCAGCAGCGGAGTAGGCGAGCAGTACTTC.

The chain combines TRBV7-9 with TRBJ2-2, with 11 bases identical to TRBD2. Germline V gene sequence: CDR1 SEHNR, CDR2 FQNEAQ (reference sequence). After removal of 4 bases from V and 1 base from J, the junction contained 2 bases not matched to a gene. The CDR3 spans 16 residues. The CDR3 DNA follows: TGTGCCAGCAGCTCCGGGACTAGCGGGAACACCGGGGAGCTGTTTTTT. It yields the protein CASSSGTSGNTGELFF.

This rearrangement joins TRBV27 to TRBJ1-1; D call uncertain. CDR3 length: 15 residues. Germline V gene sequence: CDR1 MNHEY, CDR2 SMNVEV (reference sequence). Trimming took 5 bases from V and 0 from J, leaving 13 bases between them. The CDR3 sequence: CASSKKGAVNTEAFF. As DNA, the CDR3 is TGTGCCAGCAGTAAAAAGGGAGCCGTGAACACTGAAGCTTTCTTT.

V usage is TRBV10-3 and J usage is TRBJ1-1, with D possibly being TRBD1 (6 bases). There are 14 residues in the CDR3. CDR1 and CDR2 (germline): ENHRY, SYGVKD. V lost 0 bases and J 9 bases, leaving 14 bases between the germline ends. The CDR3 protein is CAISESRTVHKAFF. DNA for the CDR3: TGTGCCATCAGTGAGTCGAGGACAGTCCACAAAGCTTTCTTT.

The chain has TRBV7-9 and TRBJ1-6; D remains unclear. Trimming removed 1 base from V and 7 bases from J, with 8 bases in between. The CDR3 has 14 residues. Germline V lookup: CDR1 SEHNR, CDR2 FQNEAQ (reference sequence). The CDR3 bases are TGTGCCAGCAGCTTAGGGGGAGGAAATTCACCCCTCCACTTT. Protein product: CASSLGGGNSPLHF.